What follows is one T cell receptor beta chain and its context. The data belong to a study of T cells in Graves' hyperthyroidism and ophthalmopathy. There are 19 residues in the CDR3. The V gene end was trimmed by 0 bases and the J gene end by 2 bases; junction bases not matched to a gene: 6. Germline CDR1 SGDLS, CDR2 YYNGEE. RNA transcripts provided the source from which TCR beta CDR3 regions were amplified. The primer set for the first-round RT-PCR of the TCR CDR3 was HTBI. TCRdb re-derived calls from the multiplex PCR reads in MiXCR, one entry per CDR3 protein. The table has a few hundred thousand distinct CDR3 sequences, less than 20% seen once.

The sample consisted of blood. This chain connects TRBV9 to TRBJ2-1; 15 bases fit TRBD2. This clonotype was sampled from a woman aged 18-30 years with Graves' hyperthyroidism that later progressed to Graves' ophthalmopathy. The chain's CDR3 is CASSVAGTSGRRPYNEQFF. In nucleotides, the CDR3 is TGTGCCAGCAGCGTAGCCGGGACTAGCGGGAGGAGGCCCTACAATGAGCAGTTCTTC.